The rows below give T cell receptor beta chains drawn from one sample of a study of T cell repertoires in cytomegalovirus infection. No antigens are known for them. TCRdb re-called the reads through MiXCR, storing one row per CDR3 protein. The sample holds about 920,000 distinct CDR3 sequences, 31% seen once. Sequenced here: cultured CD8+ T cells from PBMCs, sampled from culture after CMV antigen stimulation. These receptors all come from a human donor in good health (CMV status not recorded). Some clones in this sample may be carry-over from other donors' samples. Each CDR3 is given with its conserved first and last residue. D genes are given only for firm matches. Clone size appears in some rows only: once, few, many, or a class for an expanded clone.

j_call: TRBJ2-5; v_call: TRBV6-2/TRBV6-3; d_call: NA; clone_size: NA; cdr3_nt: TGTGCCAACAGTAACACCGGGGAGACCCAGTACTTC; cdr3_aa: CANSNTGETQYF
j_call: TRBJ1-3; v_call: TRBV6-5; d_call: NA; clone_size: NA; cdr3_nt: TGTGCCAGCAGTTACTCGGCGGAAGGAAACACCATATATTTT; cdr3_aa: CASSYSAEGNTIYF
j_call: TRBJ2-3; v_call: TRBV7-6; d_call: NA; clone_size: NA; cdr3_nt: TGTGCCAGCATGCCCCAGGTTAGCACAGATACGCAGTATTTT; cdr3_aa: CASMPQVSTDTQYF
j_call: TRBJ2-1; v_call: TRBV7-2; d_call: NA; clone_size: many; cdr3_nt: TGTGCCAGCAGCTTAGTGACGGCCCGCTCCTACAATGAGCAGTTCTTC; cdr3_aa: CASSLVTARSYNEQFF
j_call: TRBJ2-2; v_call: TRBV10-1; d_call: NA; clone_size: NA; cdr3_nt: TGCGCCAGCAGTGAGGGCAGGGTATATGGGACCGGGGAGCTGTTTTTT; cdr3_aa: CASSEGRVYGTGELFF
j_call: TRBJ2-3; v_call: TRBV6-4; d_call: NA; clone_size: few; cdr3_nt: TGTGCCAGCAGTGCCTGGGACTCTAACACAGATACGCAGTATTTT; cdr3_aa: CASSAWDSNTDTQYF
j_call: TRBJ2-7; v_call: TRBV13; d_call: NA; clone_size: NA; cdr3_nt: TGTGCCAGCAGCCCGGGCAGGGCGCTTCCCACCCCCTACGAGCAGTACTTC; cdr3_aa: CASSPGRALPTPYEQYF
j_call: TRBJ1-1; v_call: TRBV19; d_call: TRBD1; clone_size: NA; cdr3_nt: TGTGCCAGTCGACAGGGTAGGGACACTGAAGCTTTCTTT; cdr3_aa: CASRQGRDTEAFF
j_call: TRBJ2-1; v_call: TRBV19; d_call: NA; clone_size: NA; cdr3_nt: TGTGCCAGTAGTATAGATGAGGGGTTCCTCTTCTACAATGAGCAGTTCTTC; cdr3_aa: CASSIDEGFLFYNEQFF
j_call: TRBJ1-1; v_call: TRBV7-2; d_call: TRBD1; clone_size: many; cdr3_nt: TGTGCCAGCAGCTGGAACAGGGGACCGAACACTGAAGCTTTCTTT; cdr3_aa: CASSWNRGPNTEAFF
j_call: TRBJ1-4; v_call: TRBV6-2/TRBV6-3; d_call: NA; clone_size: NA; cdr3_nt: TGTGCCAGCAGTTCGGGACTCAAAAATGAAAAACTGTTTTTT; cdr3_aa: CASSSGLKNEKLFF
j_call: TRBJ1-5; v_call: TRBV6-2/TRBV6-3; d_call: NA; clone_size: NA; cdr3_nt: TGTGCCAGCGTAAGTGGAGGCGAAGATAGCAATCAGCCCCAGCATTTT; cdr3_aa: CASVSGGEDSNQPQHF
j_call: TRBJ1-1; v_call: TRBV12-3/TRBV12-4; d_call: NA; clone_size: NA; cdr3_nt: TGTGCCAGCAGTTTTTTCCTAAGGGGTTTGAACACTGAAGCTTTCTTT; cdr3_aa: CASSFFLRGLNTEAFF
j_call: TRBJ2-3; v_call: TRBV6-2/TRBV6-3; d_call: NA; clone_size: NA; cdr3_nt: TGTGCCAGCAGTTACCATCAGGAGGATGCGACAGATACGCAGTATTTT; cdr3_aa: CASSYHQEDATDTQYF
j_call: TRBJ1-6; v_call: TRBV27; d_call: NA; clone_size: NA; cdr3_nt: TGTGCCAGCAGCTATCCGATTCGAGTACTCCACTTT; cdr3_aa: CASSYPIRVLHF
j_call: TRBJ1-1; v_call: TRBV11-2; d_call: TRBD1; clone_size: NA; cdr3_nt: TGTGCCAGCAGCTTACCCCGGGCAGGGGGCAGTGTGAACACTGAAGCTTTCTTT; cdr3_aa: CASSLPRAGGSVNTEAFF
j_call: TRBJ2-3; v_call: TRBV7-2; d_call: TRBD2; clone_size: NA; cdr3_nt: TGTGCCAGCAGCTCCCGGACTAGCGGGGCCACAGATACGCAGTATTTT; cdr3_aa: CASSSRTSGATDTQYF
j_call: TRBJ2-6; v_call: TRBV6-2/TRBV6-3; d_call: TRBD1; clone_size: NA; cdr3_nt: TGTACCAGCAGGGGACAGACGGGAGCCAACGTCCTGACTTTC; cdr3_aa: CTSRGQTGANVLTF
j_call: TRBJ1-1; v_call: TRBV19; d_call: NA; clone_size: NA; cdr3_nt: TGTGCCAGTAGTATCTTGGGGGGCACTGAAGCTTTCTTT; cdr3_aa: CASSILGGTEAFF
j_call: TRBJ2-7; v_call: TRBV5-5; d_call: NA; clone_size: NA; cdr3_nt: TGTGCCATCAGCTTTGAGCGGGCCTACGAGCAGTACTTC; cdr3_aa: CAISFERAYEQYF
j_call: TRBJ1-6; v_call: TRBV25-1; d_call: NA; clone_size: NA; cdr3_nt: TGTGCCATCCAGGACTCCTATAATTCACCCCTCCACTTT; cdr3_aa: CAIQDSYNSPLHF
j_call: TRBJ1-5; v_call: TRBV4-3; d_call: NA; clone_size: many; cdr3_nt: TGCGCCAGCAGCCAAGATCGGGGATTTAGCGATCAGCCCCAGCATTTT; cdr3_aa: CASSQDRGFSDQPQHF
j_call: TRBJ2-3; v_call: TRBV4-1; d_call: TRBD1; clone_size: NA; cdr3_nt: TGTGCCAGCAGCCAAGATTTCGATTATTCGTACGCGACAGGGCCACAGGGAACGCAGTATTTT; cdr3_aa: CASSQDFDYSYATGPQGTQYF
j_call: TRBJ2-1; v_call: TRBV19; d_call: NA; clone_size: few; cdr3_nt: TGTGCCAGTAGTATAGGGTCAATCTACAATGAGCAGTTCTTC; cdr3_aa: CASSIGSIYNEQFF
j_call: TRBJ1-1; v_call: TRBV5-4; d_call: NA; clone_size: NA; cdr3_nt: TGTGCCAGCAGCTTAGGGGAAGGAGGTGAAGCTTTCTTT; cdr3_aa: CASSLGEGGEAFF
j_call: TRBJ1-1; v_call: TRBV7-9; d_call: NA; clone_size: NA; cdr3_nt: TGTGCCAGCAGCCCCTATTGGGGGTGGTCTGAAGCTTTCTTT; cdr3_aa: CASSPYWGWSEAFF
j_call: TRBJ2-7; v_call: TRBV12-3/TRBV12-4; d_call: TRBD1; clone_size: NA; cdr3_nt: TGTGCCAGCAGTTCAGGACAGGGACTCCACGAGCAGTACTTC; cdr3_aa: CASSSGQGLHEQYF
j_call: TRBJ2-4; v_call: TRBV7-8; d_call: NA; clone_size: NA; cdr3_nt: TGTGCCAGCAGCTTAGGGGGCCCAGAAGGGAACATTCAGTACTTC; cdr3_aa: CASSLGGPEGNIQYF
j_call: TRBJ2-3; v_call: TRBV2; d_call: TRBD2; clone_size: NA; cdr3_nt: TGTGCCAGCAGTGAAGCGCGGGGGGGCACAGATACGCAGTATTTT; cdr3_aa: CASSEARGGTDTQYF
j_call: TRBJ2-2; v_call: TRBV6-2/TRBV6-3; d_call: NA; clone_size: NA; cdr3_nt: TGTGCCAGCAGTGACCCCACGAGGGCCGGGGAGCTGTTTTTT; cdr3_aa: CASSDPTRAGELFF
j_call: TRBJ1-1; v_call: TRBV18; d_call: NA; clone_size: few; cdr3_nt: TGTGCCAGCTCACCTACTAGTTCGGACGGGAACACTGAAGCTTTCTTT; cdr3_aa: CASSPTSSDGNTEAFF
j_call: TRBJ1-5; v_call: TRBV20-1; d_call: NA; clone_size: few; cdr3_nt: TGCAGTGCCAGACCGTATACAGGGAGTAGCAATCAGCCCCAGCATTTT; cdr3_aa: CSARPYTGSSNQPQHF
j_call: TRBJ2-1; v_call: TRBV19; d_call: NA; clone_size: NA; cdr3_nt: TGTGCCAGTAGCCCCATAGTAGACGGGGACGGTAGTGAGCAGTTCTTC; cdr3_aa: CASSPIVDGDGSEQFF
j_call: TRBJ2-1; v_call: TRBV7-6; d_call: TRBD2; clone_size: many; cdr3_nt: TGTGCCAGCATCAGCGGGGGGGCCTACAATGAGCAGTTCTTC; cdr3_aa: CASISGGAYNEQFF
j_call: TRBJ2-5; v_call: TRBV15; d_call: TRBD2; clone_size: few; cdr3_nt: TGTGCCACCAGCAGGAACGGGGGGGCCGCGGAGACCCAGTACTTC; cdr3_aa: CATSRNGGAAETQYF
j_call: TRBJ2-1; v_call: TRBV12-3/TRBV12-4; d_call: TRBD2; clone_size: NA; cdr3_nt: TGTGCCAACAGCCCCGGTAGCGGGGGGGCTGAGCAGTTCTTC; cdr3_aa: CANSPGSGGAEQFF
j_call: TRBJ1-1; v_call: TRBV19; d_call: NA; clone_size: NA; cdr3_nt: TGTGCCAGTAGTATAGGGCGATGGAAAGCAATTGCTGAAGCTTTCTTT; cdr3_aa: CASSIGRWKAIAEAFF
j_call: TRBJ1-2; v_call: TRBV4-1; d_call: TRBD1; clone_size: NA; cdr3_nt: TGCGCCAGCAGCCAACCGACAGGGGATGGCTACACCTTC; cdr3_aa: CASSQPTGDGYTF
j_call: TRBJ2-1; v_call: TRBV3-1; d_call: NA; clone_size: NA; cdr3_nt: TGTGCGAGCAGCCAAGAAGAGAGGGGGGCCTACAATGAGCAGTTCTTC; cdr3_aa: CASSQEERGAYNEQFF
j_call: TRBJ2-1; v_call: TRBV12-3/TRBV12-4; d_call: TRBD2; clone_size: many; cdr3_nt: TGTGCCAGCGGGGGACTAGCGGGTGCAAGCTCCTACAATGAGCAGTTCTTC; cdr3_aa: CASGGLAGASSYNEQFF
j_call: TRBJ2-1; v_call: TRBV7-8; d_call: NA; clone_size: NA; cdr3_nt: TGTGTCAGCAGCCTGGGACTGACCTACAATGAGCAGTTCTTC; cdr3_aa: CVSSLGLTYNEQFF
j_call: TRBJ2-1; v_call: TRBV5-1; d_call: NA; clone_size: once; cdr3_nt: TGCGCCAGCAGCATCAGAGATAGAACCTACAATGAGCAGTTCTTC; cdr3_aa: CASSIRDRTYNEQFF
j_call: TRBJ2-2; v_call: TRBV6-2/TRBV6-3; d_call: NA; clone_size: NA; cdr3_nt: TGTGCCAGCAGTTACGACCTTTGGATAGACACCGGGGAGCTGTTTTTT; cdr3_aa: CASSYDLWIDTGELFF
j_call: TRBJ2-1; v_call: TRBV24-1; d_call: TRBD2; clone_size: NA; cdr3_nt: TGTGCCACCAGTGATCTGACTAGCGGGGATGAGCAGTTCTTC; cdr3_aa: CATSDLTSGDEQFF
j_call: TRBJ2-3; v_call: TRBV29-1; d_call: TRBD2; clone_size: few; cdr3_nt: TGCAGCGTTGCTAGCGGGGGGATTTCTAGCACAGATACGCAGTATTTT; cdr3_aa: CSVASGGISSTDTQYF